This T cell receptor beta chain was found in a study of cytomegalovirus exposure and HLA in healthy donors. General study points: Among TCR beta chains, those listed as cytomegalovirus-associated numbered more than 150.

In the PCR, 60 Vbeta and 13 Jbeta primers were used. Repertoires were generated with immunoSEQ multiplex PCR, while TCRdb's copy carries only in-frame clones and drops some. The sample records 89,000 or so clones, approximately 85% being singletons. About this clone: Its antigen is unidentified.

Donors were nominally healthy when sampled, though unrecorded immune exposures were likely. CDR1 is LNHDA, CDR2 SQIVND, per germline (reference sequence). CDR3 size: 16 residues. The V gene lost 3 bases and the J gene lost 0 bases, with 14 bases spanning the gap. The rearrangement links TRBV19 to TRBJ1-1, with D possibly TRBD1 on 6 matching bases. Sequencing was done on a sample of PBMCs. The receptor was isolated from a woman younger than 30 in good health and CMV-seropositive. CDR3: CASSMTRGPLNTEAFF. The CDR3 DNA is TGTGCCAGTAGTATGACCAGGGGTCCTCTGAACACTGAAGCTTTCTTT.